This TCR beta chain was profiled in a study of regulatory T cells in long-lasting Graves disease. Time point here: newly diagnosed GD, antithyroid drugs for less than 3 months. PBMC RNA was the source of the TCR library. With iRepertoire HTBI primers and Arm-PCR of CDR3 regions, TCR beta libraries were built. TCRdb analysed the multiplex PCR reads with MiXCR anew, one entry per CDR3 protein. The data hold 400,000 to 650,000 distinct CDR3 sequences, with approximately 16% observed a single time. Germline CDR1 SQVTM, CDR2 ANQGSEA. V trimming: 0 bases; J trimming: 3 bases; junction bases outside the gene matches: 8. The CDR3 covers 18 residues. This sample was also put to use in a study of T cells in Graves' hyperthyroidism and ophthalmopathy. From that report: Calling Graves' hyperthyroidism stable meant ophthalmopathy did not progress within 18 months. The study based diagnoses on clinical symptoms, serum thyroxine and TRAb, thyroid ultrasound and orbital computed tomography. The HTBI set primed first-round TCR CDR3 RT-PCR.

This chain joins TRBV29-1 and TRBJ2-2; the match to TRBD2 covers 12 bases. The sequenced sample was peripheral blood mononuclear cells (PBMCs), obtained at new diagnosis, from a patient treated with antithyroid drugs. This sequence was found in a woman aged 35-65 years with Graves disease. The CDR3: CSVEELGLAGTDTGELFF. In DNA, the CDR3 is TGCAGCGTTGAAGAGTTAGGACTAGCGGGGACTGACACCGGGGAGCTGTTTTTT.